This TCR beta chain derives from a study of cytomegalovirus exposure and HLA in healthy donors (dated by TCRdb to the late 2010s). A note on the overall study: An earlier analysis of 587 of the donors reported approximately 300 Gb of sequence data and about 120 million unique TCR beta sequences obtained from around 180 million T cells. Every repertoire in the discovery cohort had been generated on one and the same sequencing platform. Across some 400 genotyped donors of the cohort, an average of 235,054 unique TCR beta nucleotide sequences per donor were sequenced, and 15% to 20% of those sequences were non-productive. High-throughput TCR immunosequencing, statistical association of individual TCRs with disease status, and machine learning were combined to predict cytomegalovirus infection status. Donor age, sex, ethnicity and CMV serostatus were compiled alongside the repertoire data. A later analysis re-examined previously published TCR beta repertoires from just over 650 donors and added high-resolution HLA genotyping to investigate patterns of TCR occurrence. Using immunosequencing, the study profiled T cell repertoires from about 610 subjects and related those repertoires to cytomegalovirus serostatus. Five DR-DQ haplotypes were handled as single units for association and clustering because linkage in the cohort was strong. A separate validation cohort of some 130 different subjects was used in addition to the roughly 670-subject first cohort. Typing coverage differed by locus: A, B, C, DRB1 and DQB1 were typed in about 620-630 donors, DQA1 in 500 to 550, DPA1 in around 610, and DPB1 in 450 to 490. Of the roughly 400 genotyped donors, 65% to 90% fell in the genetic ancestry cluster associated with self-reported Caucasian donors. An earlier analysis of 587 of the donors used high-throughput TCR beta sequencing to judge whether each TCR beta V gene segment behaved as functional or pseudogenic. The later analysis used no new phenotypic data to find candidate immune exposures, relying instead on TCR beta sequences and their occurrence across donors. An early release that covered roughly 600 HLA-typed donors contained approximately 300 gigabases of sequencing data and some 87 million unique TCR sequences. In a later genetic analysis, genome-wide SNP genotypes for about 65% of the 666 donors were used, and that subset was treated as a discovery cohort. Both class I and class II loci were covered by HLA typing, at four-digit resolution. The study aimed to test whether signatures of past pathogen exposure could be identified by cataloging public T cell receptors.

This clone was recorded a few times. The antigen it binds to is not known. Qualities for individual bases were not recorded, and no much larger clone is one base off. Other DNA sequences of this sample code for an identical CDR3. The method was the immunoSEQ multiplex PCR assay. For the multiplex PCR, a mixture combining 60 forward primers for TCR Vbeta segments and 13 reverse primers for TCR Jbeta segments was used. The CDR3 region of rearranged TCR beta genes was amplified from genomic DNA with a multiplex PCR assay. On the Illumina HiSeq System, the amplified TCR beta libraries were sequenced as 87-base-pair reads. Under the source paper's analysis protocol: A later analysis counted tens of millions of unique TCR beta chains across the 700 or so repertoires, and some 11 million of these chains were shared by at least two donors. Raw reads were error-corrected and collapsed into unique sequences by a nearest-neighbor algorithm in which closely related sequences were merged to remove PCR and sequencing errors. Alignment of CDR3 sequences to IMGT reference sequences was used to assign V, D and J gene segments. For a sequence to be retained, a match of at least six nucleotides was required to both a V gene segment and a J gene segment. Rearrangements were classified as productive when the CDR3 lacked stop codons and remained in frame with V and J, and all other rearrangements were classified as non-productive. CDR3 was defined by IMGT convention, running from the second conserved V-encoded cysteine to the conserved J-encoded phenylalanine. In an earlier analysis of 550 to 650 of the donors, sequences lacking an unambiguous match to a single V gene segment were excluded. In an earlier analysis of 587 of the donors, V segments were called functional above 56.7% productive rearrangements and were called segregating when the between-donor standard deviation exceeded 5%. A statistical classification framework was developed to diagnose cytomegalovirus status using the catalog of TCR beta chain sequences. In a later analysis, TCR nucleotide sequences were compared against IMGT/GENE-DB human TR gene sequences so that V and J genes could be assigned. A later analysis assigned CDR3 sequences and most-parsimonious VDJ recombination scenarios with the TCRdist pipeline. In a later analysis, each TCR beta chain was defined by its CDR3 amino acid sequence together with its V-gene family, and reads without a unique V-gene family were excluded. As a way to deal with suspected cross-contamination and a sequencing artifact, a later analysis dropped roughly 600 nucleotide sequences that were highly shared and had low generation probability. A later analysis calculated a clonal expansion index for each public chain from normalized within-repertoire ranks of inferred template counts. A later analysis computed generation probabilities with a VDJ recombination model fitted to out-of-frame rearrangements, and checked the results against IGoR. In a later analysis, hypergeometric tests were used to score TCR-TCR, TCR-HLA and TCR-CMV co-occurrence, with a repertoire-size bias correction applied to TCR pairs. To estimate false discovery rates, a later analysis permuted the HLA or CMV assignments 20 times. In a later analysis, co-occurring TCRs were grouped using DBSCAN, and TCRdist sequence similarity was added for clustering within HLA-allele-positive subsets. For co-occurrence clustering, repertoires with fewer than 30,000 or more than 120,000 public chains were excluded, along with roughly 5 repertoires with anomalous nucleotide sharing. TCRdb holds this immuneACCESS table with in-frame rearrangements only. Some clones are missing; in checked studies, unresolved V genes explain under half, and the rest has no known cause. Clone size and the V and J calls come from that table; the DNA yielded D and trimming. The sample includes tens of thousands of clones, with roughly 78% observed a single time. The top ten constitute 12% of the sample.

The germline V gene yields SQVTM for CDR1 and ANQGSEA for CDR2. From the cysteine through the phenylalanine, the CDR3 covers 16 amino acids. Only the CDR3 region is kept as DNA, spanning 48 bases read in frame from base 1. Trimming removed 3 bases from V and 2 bases from J; the gene matches leave 10 bases unexplained. Study-wide findings and limitations: Correlated functional status among segregating V segments might be attributable to linkage disequilibrium, but an unknown experimental factor could not be ruled out. According to the authors, the approach could potentially be generalized to other disease states and immunological phenotypes. Because HLA typing was unavailable for some donors at each locus, only the typed subset was used in association tests. Three of the identified cytomegalovirus-associated TCR beta chains were confirmed in vitro to be specific for cytomegalovirus antigens. In a later analysis, most CMV-associated TCR beta chains were found to appear HLA-restricted, with HLA associations seemingly driven largely by CMV exposure. The presence/absence analyses assumed that sequencing depth was roughly uniform across donors, and that assumption may not be true. Because the 87-base-pair reads could not distinguish some IMGT-functional V segments, including TRBV6-2 and TRBV6-3, those segments were excluded. Most TCR sequences were observed very rarely across donors, whereas some public TCRs were present in many individuals. In a later genetic analysis, fewer N-insertions in productive TCRs were reported among donors in an Asian-associated ancestry cluster than the approximately 670-donor mean. The earlier analysis of 587 of the donors excluded 15 to 20 rarely observed V segments, including chromosome 9 orphons, because counts were too low. In a later analysis, several top co-occurrence clusters were reported to appear linked to parvovirus B19, influenza, CMV and Epstein-Barr virus. Specific HLA alleles were associated with about 17,000 TCR beta sequences at a false discovery rate of 0.05 in a later analysis. A total of roughly 160 TCR beta chains were listed by the study as associated with cytomegalovirus. In a later analysis, HLA-associated TCR beta chains were found to be more clonally expanded and to have lower generation probabilities than equally common non-associated chains. The classifier was reported to diagnose cytomegalovirus status with high specificity and sensitivity in both the original and validation cohorts. In a later analysis, TCR association rates were found to vary across HLA loci, with the most associated TCRs seen for DRB1 alleles and the fewest for HLA-C alleles. Strong co-occurrence of HLA alleles, especially DR and DQ, made assigning TCR associations to individual alleles difficult. CMV serostatus was the only immune exposure information available for the cohort. Only TCR beta chains were sequenced in this cohort, and the absence of alpha or paired-chain data limited detectable features. A further reported finding was that TCR beta sequences accurately predicted the HLA-A and HLA-B alleles for most subjects in the first cohort. A group of highly shared sequence variants was considered likely to be a technical artifact of the sequencing pipeline. An association between a missense DCLRE1C variant and V-gene and J-gene trimming of TCR beta chains was found in a later genetic analysis and replicated in an independent cohort. In an earlier analysis of some 540 of the donors, most TCR beta V segments appeared in productive rearrangements about 87% or about 30% of the time, broadly matching IMGT annotations.

In total, roughly 670 healthy bone marrow donors made up the cohort. All cohort members were sampled while nominally healthy, although unrecorded immune exposures were likely present. The donor tested CMV seropositive, placing the donor among the 289 seropositive members of the cohort. A peripheral blood sample was provided by each donor, and peripheral blood mononuclear cells were used for TCR beta sequencing. The Qiagen DNeasy Blood Extraction Kit was used to extract genomic DNA from the blood cell samples. The chain employs TRBV29-1 and TRBJ2-3; 8 bases in the junction line up with TRBD2. Sequenced: PBMCs. This clonotype was obtained from a woman aged 40 to 55 in good health and CMV-seropositive. The CDR3 is CSVDGAGGRNTDTQYF. The sequence in DNA is TGCAGCGTTGATGGCGCGGGGGGTCGAAACACAGATACGCAGTATTTT.